This entry concerns a single TCR beta chain. Generated by immunoSEQ multiplex PCR, the TCRdb table keeps only in-frame clones and is missing some. The table has 80,000 to 90,000 clones, about 88% seen once; the top ten hold more than 1.5%. The CDR3 runs to 12 residues. Looked up from germline, CDR1 is SGHAT and CDR2 is FQNNGV. Trimming stripped 1 base from V and 3 bases from J, with 4 bases between. This record belongs to a study of OX40 agonist ivuxolimab in advanced cancers. In the study overall: Every patient in dose escalation had hepatocellular carcinoma, melanoma, renal cell or head and neck cancer.

Autoimmune disease history or systemic immunosuppression barred patients. Source: CD4+ or CD8+ T cells sorted from blood, taken in a trial of the OX40 agonist ivuxolimab. The rearrangement uses TRBV11-2 and TRBJ2-7; the D is unclear. The sequence was obtained from an adult with an advanced solid tumor such as melanoma, head and neck, liver or kidney cancer. As DNA, the CDR3 is TGTGCCAGCAGCTTAGTCAGCTACGAGCAGTACTTC. It yields the protein CASSLVSYEQYF. Full variable domain (missing parts from reference TRBV11-2 and TRBJ2-7): EAGVAQSPRYKIIEKRQSVAFWCNPISGHATLYWYQQILGQGPKLLIQFQNNGVVDDSQLPKDRFSAERLKGVDSTLKIQPAKLEDSAVYLCASSLVSYEQYFGPGTRLTVT.